The 11 T cell receptor beta chains presented below share a single source sample, sequenced in a study of OX40 agonist ivuxolimab in advanced cancers. Generated by immunoSEQ multiplex PCR, the TCRdb table keeps only in-frame clones and is missing some. The sample has fewer than 65,000 clones; around 88% are singletons. Sequencing used CD4+ or CD8+ T cells sorted from blood, obtained in a trial of the OX40 agonist ivuxolimab. Receptors originate from an adult with an advanced solid tumor such as melanoma, head and neck, liver or kidney cancer.

The chain couples TRBV15 to TRBJ2-7, with a weak D call TRBD2 (6 bases). Per the germline V gene, CDR1 is LNHNV and CDR2 is YYDKDF (reference sequence). Trimming removed 1 base at V and 1 base at J, with 8 bases between. CDR3 length: 14 amino acids. CDR3 sequence reads: CATSRAGGSYEQYF. The CDR3 DNA is TGTGCCACCAGCAGAGCCGGGGGATCCTACGAGCAGTACTTC.

This rearrangement joins TRBV19 to TRBJ2-5; 10 bases map to TRBD2. The V gene end was trimmed by 4 bases and the J gene end by 4 bases; junction bases not matched to a gene: 21. The CDR3 consists of 20 residues. Germline lookup yields CDR1 LNHDA and CDR2 SQIVND (reference sequence). CDR3 loop: CASSKDRGTASGSTVETQYF. CDR3 bases: TGTGCCAGTAGTAAGGACCGGGGGACCGCTAGCGGGAGTACCGTAGAGACCCAGTACTTC.

The CDR3 DNA sequence: TGTGCCAGTACCGGGACAGCAATCTATGGCTACACCTTC. The encoded protein is CASTGTAIYGYTF. The chain has TRBV19 and TRBJ1-2; 7 bases fit TRBD1. CDR3 length: 13 amino acids. With 7 bases clipped from V and 4 bases from J, the junction kept 6 bases outside the gene matches. Germline CDR1 and CDR2: LNHDA and SQIVND (reference sequence).

The gene calls are TRBV18 and TRBJ1-1; D remains unclear. CDR1 and CDR2 (germline): KGHSH, LQKENI. The V and J ends lost 1 base and 4 bases respectively, with 4 bases between them. This CDR3 has 12 residues. This CDR3 is CASSPQGTEAFF. The DNA for the CDR3 is TGTGCCAGCTCACCACAGGGCACTGAAGCTTTCTTT.

This sequence joins TRBV9 and TRBJ1-1; D is uncertain. CDR1 is SGDLS and CDR2 is YYNGEE in the germline V gene. The CDR3 loop spans 14 amino acids. V was clipped by 4 bases and J by 4 bases, with 14 bases between them. The CDR3 reads CASSLIGRGTEAFF. The CDR3 coding sequence is TGTGCCAGCAGCCTCATCGGTCGAGGCACTGAAGCTTTCTTT.

V usage is TRBV28 and J usage is TRBJ1-6, with 8 positions matching TRBD1. Germline V gene lookup returns CDR1 MDHEN and CDR2 SYDVKM. V was pared by 6 bases and J by 8 bases, with 9 bases of the junction left unmatched. This CDR3 is 15 amino acids long. The CDR3 DNA is TGTGCCAGCAGCCCACGACAGGGGAAGTATTCACCCCTCCACTTT. Translated, it gives CASSPRQGKYSPLHF.

The J gene is TRBJ1-2, the V gene TRBV4-1; 8 bases match TRBD1. After removal of 2 bases from V and 4 bases from J, the junction contained 15 bases not matched to a gene. This CDR3 has 18 amino acids. Germline V CDR1 and CDR2: MGHRA, YSYEKL. The CDR3 region has the DNA TGCGCCAGCAGCCAAACAAGGGACAGGTCTCCAGAATCCTATGGCTACACCTTC. Protein product: CASSQTRDRSPESYGYTF.

In this sample, this clone turned up once. CDR3 nucleotide sequence: TGTGCCAGCAGAACAAACACTGAAGCTTTCTTT. It translates to CASRTNTEAFF. V and J are TRBV28 and TRBJ1-1; D not resolved. The CDR3 contains 11 residues. The germline CDR1 and CDR2 sequences are MDHEN and SYDVKM. V was clipped by 6 bases and J by 2 bases, with 4 bases between them.

The chain is built from TRBV28 and TRBJ1-2; D is unclear. The germline V gene has CDR1 MDHEN and CDR2 SYDVKM. CDR3 length: 11 residues. The germline V and J ends were trimmed by 4 bases and 8 bases, with 8 bases remaining between them. CDR3: CASSYLNGYTF. The CDR3 coding sequence is TGTGCCAGCAGTTATCTCAACGGCTACACCTTC.

The chain carries TRBV6-1 and TRBJ2-5, with D maybe TRBD1 (6 bases). V was clipped by 4 bases and J by 2 bases, with 8 bases between them. The CDR3 totals 13 residues. CDR1 MNHNS and CDR2 SASEGT come from the germline V gene. The CDR3 DNA reads TGTGCCAGCAGTGTAGACAGGCAAGAGACCCAGTACTTC. As protein: CASSVDRQETQYF.

This clone turned up a few times. This rearrangement joins TRBV5-1 to TRBJ2-7; 8 bases agree with TRBD1. With 3 bases clipped from V and 9 bases from J, the junction kept 14 bases outside the gene matches. Germline CDR1 reads SGHRS; CDR2 reads YFSETQ. This CDR3 has 15 amino acids. The CDR3 DNA follows: TGCGCCAGCAGCTCTACACAGGGGGGCCGTGGGGTGCAGTACTTC. Translation gives CASSSTQGGRGVQYF.